Sequencing of this T cell receptor beta chain was carried out in a study of cytomegalovirus exposure and HLA in healthy donors. Findings and caveats of the study: What TCR beta sequences reportedly achieved was accurate prediction of HLA-A and HLA-B alleles in most subjects.

As to this clone: What it recognizes is unknown.

Amplification used 60 Vbeta primers and 13 Jbeta primers. Data came from immunoSEQ multiplex PCR; TCRdb stores just in-frame clones and leaves some out. Of under 200,000 clones in the sample, almost 80% are singletons; the top ten hold 1.3%. V was clipped by 4 bases and J by 2 bases; unmatched bases: 11. CDR1 is MGHDK, CDR2 SYGVNS, per germline. The CDR3 length is 17 residues. The source is a man aged 25 to 40 in good health and CMV-seronegative. The V and J genes are TRBV25-1 and TRBJ1-5; 7 bases line up with TRBD1. The sample consisted of PBMCs. The chain's CDR3 is CASSGGTGEVGNQPQHF. In nucleotides, the CDR3 is TGTGCCAGCAGTGGAGGTACAGGGGAGGTGGGCAATCAGCCCCAGCATTTT.